What follows are 14 T cell receptor beta chains derived from one specimen sequenced in a study of graft-versus-host responses after intestinal transplantation (dated by TCRdb to the early 2020s). Libraries were prepared through the immunoSEQ multiplex PCR assay. Sourced from immuneACCESS, this table was stored by TCRdb with only in-frame sequences that have V and J called. A share of the clones is absent; for the studies checked, an unresolved V gene accounts for under half, and the remainder has no known explanation. This sample holds roughly 70,000 clones; roughly 92% were observed only once. Jointly, the top ten make up approximately 6.9% of the sample. The sample consisted of bone marrow, taken 700 to 750 days after intestinal transplantation. These receptors all come from a human patient who received an intestinal transplant, so some T cells may come from the graft donor.

This chain connects TRBV5-1 to TRBJ2-2; 12 bases are shared with TRBD2. The CDR3 sequence is 17 residues long. The germline V gene encodes CDR1 SGHRS and CDR2 YFSETQ. V dropped 2 bases and J dropped 0; count of bases not matched to a gene: 2. CDR3 region: CASSLTSGGSNTGELFF. CDR3 in DNA: TGCGCCAGCAGCTTAACTAGCGGGGGGTCGAACACCGGGGAGCTGTTTTTT.

The chain employs TRBV6-5 and TRBJ1-2; 8 bases are a match to TRBD1. This CDR3 region has 15 residues. Germline CDR1 reads MNHEY; CDR2 reads SVGAGI. The J segment lost 6 bases and the V segment lost 4 bases, leaving 10 bases of the junction unmatched. CDR3 region: CASSSGQGGGDGYTF. CDR3 nucleotides: TGTGCCAGCAGTTCAGGACAGGGAGGAGGCGATGGCTACACCTTC.

The chain couples TRBV28 to TRBJ2-5, with D tentatively TRBD1 or TRBD2 (5 bases each). V lost 3 bases and J lost 5, with 19 bases in between. CDR3 size: 16 residues. Germline-derived CDR1 and CDR2 are MDHEN and SYDVKM. The CDR3 DNA is TGTGCCAGCAGTTTGTTCTCCGGGACCTCTCCGGAGACCCAGTACTTC. Amino acid sequence: CASSLFSGTSPETQYF.

The chain couples TRBV7-2 to TRBJ1-6, with D perhaps TRBD1 (6 bases). Germline CDR1 reads SGHTA; CDR2 reads FQGNSA. V lost 10 bases, J lost 5 bases, and 18 bases lay in between. This CDR3 has 15 amino acids. The CDR3 here is CAIVTWGHHNSPLHF. The CDR3 bases are TGTGCCATCGTAACCTGGGGACACCATAATTCACCCCTCCACTTT. Together with reference TRBV7-2 and TRBJ1-6, the CDR3 gives the full variable domain: GAGVSQSPSNKVTEKGKDVELRCDPISGHTALYWYRQSLGQGLEFLIYFQGNSAPDKSGLPSDRFSAERTGGSVSTLTIQRTQQEDSAVYLCAIVTWGHHNSPLHFGNGTRLTVT.

V and J are TRBV19 and TRBJ1-3, with D possibly matching TRBD1 (6 bases). There are 15 residues in the CDR3. In germline, CDR1 is LNHDA, CDR2 SQIVND (reference sequence). V dropped 3 bases and J dropped 2 bases, with 11 bases sitting between them. The CDR3 loop reads CASSILGGPGNTIYF. In DNA form, the CDR3 reads TGTGCCAGTAGTATTCTAGGGGGGCCTGGAAACACCATATATTTT.

The V call is TRBV6-6, the J call TRBJ2-1; 11 positions match TRBD2. Trimming removed 2 bases from V and 4 bases from J; junction bases left unmatched: 4. Germline lookup yields CDR1 MNHNY and CDR2 SVGAGI (reference sequence). The CDR3 is 16 residues long. CDR3 residues: CASSYLVAGGYNEQFF. CDR3 nucleotides: TGTGCCAGCAGTTACCTAGTAGCGGGAGGGTACAATGAGCAGTTCTTC.

V gene TRBV14 combines with J gene TRBJ2-3; 7 bases line up with TRBD2. V trimming: 4 bases; J trimming: 0 bases; junction bases outside the gene matches: 1. The CDR3 is made up of 14 amino acids. Germline V CDR1 and CDR2: SGHDN, FVKESK. The CDR3 reads CASSRAGSTDTQYF. The CDR3 DNA reads TGTGCCAGCAGCCGAGCGGGGAGCACAGATACGCAGTATTTT.

Comments on this clone: Sequence at one end of the junction differs from germline and may be a read error. The V gene is TRBV5-1, the J gene TRBJ2-7; the D is unclear. The CDR3 sequence is 14 residues long. Germline V lookup: CDR1 SGHRS, CDR2 YFSETQ. The CDR3 spells CASSYEGWDYGQYF. In DNA, the CDR3 is TGCGCCAGCAGCTACGAAGGGTGGGATTACGGGCAGTACTTC.

The chain combines TRBV6-5 with TRBJ2-7, with 8 positions matching TRBD2. The ends lost 1 base at V and 4 bases at J; junction bases unmatched: 9. From germline, CDR1 is MNHEY and CDR2 SVGAGI. This CDR3 comprises 16 residues. CDR3 in amino acids: CASSYFLGGGSYEQYF. In DNA form, the CDR3 reads TGTGCCAGCAGTTACTTTCTAGGCGGGGGGAGTTACGAGCAGTACTTC.

The chain couples TRBV5-5 to TRBJ2-3; D may be TRBD2 (5 bases). V was shortened by 0 bases and J by 2 bases, with 13 bases between the two germline ends. The CDR3 runs to 16 residues. CDR1 is SGHKS and CDR2 is YYEKEE in the germline V gene (reference sequence). In DNA form, the CDR3 reads TGTGCCAGCAGCTTGGTCGGGGTAGACCCCACAGATACGCAGTATTTT. Translated, it gives CASSLVGVDPTDTQYF.

The chain joins TRBV9 to TRBJ2-5; tentatively, D is TRBD2 (6 bases). The CDR3 has 13 amino acids. Germline lookup yields CDR1 SGDLS and CDR2 YYNGEE. The germline V and J ends were trimmed by 1 base and 7 bases, with 11 bases remaining between them. The CDR3 is CASSVSGDRTQYF. In nucleotides, the CDR3 is TGTGCCAGCAGCGTATCGGGGGATCGGACCCAGTACTTC.

CDR3 region: CASSLFAGNEQFF. The CDR3 DNA is TGTGCCAGCAGCTTATTTGCGGGAAATGAGCAGTTCTTC. The chain is built from TRBV7-7 and TRBJ2-1, with TRBD2 as a possible D gene (6 bases). Germline-derived CDR1 and CDR2 are SSHAT and FNYEAQ (reference sequence). The CDR3 extends over 13 amino acids. V lost 2 bases and J lost 7, with 9 bases in between.

CDR3 coding DNA: TGTGCCAGCAGCCGGGGCTACGAGCAGTACTTC. Its protein product is CASSRGYEQYF. This chain uses TRBV14 with TRBJ2-7; D unclear. The CDR3 has 11 amino acids. The ends were cut back, 4 bases at V and 3 bases at J, with 4 bases in the middle. Germline CDR1 and CDR2: SGHDN and FVKESK.

The chain has TRBV7-9 and TRBJ2-5; D is unclear. The J call is uncertain, as TRBJ2-7 better fits the DNA end. This CDR3 comprises 16 residues. From germline, CDR1 is SEHNR and CDR2 FQNEAQ (reference sequence). In DNA, the CDR3 is TGTGCCAGCAGCCCGACGTCGACGGCACCCCACTACGAGCAGTACTTC. Translating gives CASSPTSTAPHYEQYF.